The sequence of this TCR beta chain was determined in a study of cytomegalovirus exposure and HLA in healthy donors. Findings and caveats of the study: By HLA locus, TCR association rates varied in a later analysis, with DRB1 showing the most and HLA-C the fewest. CMV serostatus alone was available as immune exposure information.

PCR was performed using 60 Vbeta and 13 Jbeta primers. The data were produced by immunoSEQ multiplex PCR, yet TCRdb's version contains in-frame clones alone and is incomplete. This repertoire shows more than 120,000 clones, 82% found once; its top ten account for about 2.3%. Points on this clone: Its antigen is as yet unknown.

Sample: PBMCs. The source is a male donor in good health and CMV-seronegative.

The CDR3 DNA reads TGTGCCAGCAGCGGACAGGGATGGGGAGCTTTCTTT. It translates to CASSGQGWGAFF. V gene TRBV5-6 combines with J gene TRBJ1-1; 8 positions match TRBD1. CDR1 is SGHDT and CDR2 is YYEEEE in the germline V gene. This CDR3 spans 12 amino acids. Trimming removed 4 bases from V and 10 bases from J; junction bases left unmatched: 6.